The rows below give T cell receptor beta chains drawn from one sample of a study of blood T cell repertoires in COVID-19. The protocol was immunoSEQ multiplex PCR, while the TCRdb copy is restricted to in-frame clones and leaves out a portion. The sample yields about 62,000 clones, more than 80% seen once. The material sequenced was peripheral blood. The receptors derive from a woman aged 55-69 years with COVID-19, enrolled during active disease. CDR3s include the opening cysteine and the closing phenylalanine or tryptophan. The D gene is left open where the match is weak. Some rows mark clone size as missing; the rest say once, few, many or name a class of expanded clone.

CDR3 protein: CASSLTGGEYF; CDR3 DNA: TGTGCCAGCAGTTTAACGGGGGGCGAGTATTTT; D gene: -; J gene: TRBJ2-3; V gene: TRBV12-3/TRBV12-4; clone size: -
CDR3 protein: CASSLGTSANNEQFF; CDR3 DNA: TGTGCCAGCAGCTTGGGGACTAGCGCCAACAATGAGCAGTTCTTC; D gene: TRBD2; J gene: TRBJ2-1; V gene: TRBV7-3; clone size: -
CDR3 protein: CSVVQGNTEAFF; CDR3 DNA: TGCAGCGTTGTACAGGGGAACACTGAAGCTTTCTTT; D gene: -; J gene: TRBJ1-1; V gene: TRBV29-1; clone size: -
CDR3 protein: CASSPVAGEQYF; CDR3 DNA: TGTGCCAGCAGCCCCGTGGCGGGAGAGCAGTACTTC; D gene: -; J gene: TRBJ2-7; V gene: TRBV5-5; clone size: -
CDR3 protein: CAWRGMDRGYNEQFF; CDR3 DNA: TGTGCCTGGAGAGGGATGGACAGGGGATACAATGAGCAGTTCTTC; D gene: TRBD1; J gene: TRBJ2-1; V gene: TRBV30; clone size: -
CDR3 protein: CASSQPVAWRGQLFF; CDR3 DNA: TGCGCCAGCAGCCAACCCGTGGCGTGGAGGGGACAACTGTTTTTT; D gene: -; J gene: TRBJ1-4; V gene: TRBV4-1; clone size: once
CDR3 protein: CASSMVSNYGYTF; CDR3 DNA: TGTGCCAGTAGTATGGTCAGTAACTATGGCTACACCTTC; D gene: -; J gene: TRBJ1-2; V gene: TRBV19; clone size: -
CDR3 protein: CASSPKTGGVSGYTF; CDR3 DNA: TGTGCCAGCAGCCCTAAGACAGGGGGCGTCTCTGGCTACACCTTC; D gene: TRBD1; J gene: TRBJ1-2; V gene: TRBV5-4; clone size: -
CDR3 protein: CAISDRSSNQPQHF; CDR3 DNA: TGTGCCATCAGTGACAGGTCCAGCAATCAGCCCCAGCATTTT; D gene: -; J gene: TRBJ1-5; V gene: TRBV10-3; clone size: -
CDR3 protein: CSVAKTGLNEKLFF; CDR3 DNA: TGCAGCGTAGCCAAGACAGGGCTTAATGAAAAACTGTTTTTT; D gene: TRBD1; J gene: TRBJ1-4; V gene: TRBV29-1; clone size: few
CDR3 protein: CASSPRQNYGYTF; CDR3 DNA: TGTGCCAGCAGCCCCAGGCAGAACTATGGCTACACCTTC; D gene: -; J gene: TRBJ1-2; V gene: TRBV9; clone size: -
CDR3 protein: CACTTGSDTEAFF; CDR3 DNA: TGTGCCTGTACCACAGGGAGCGACACTGAAGCTTTCTTT; D gene: -; J gene: TRBJ1-1; V gene: TRBV30; clone size: -
CDR3 protein: CARSLWTSGQYEQYF; CDR3 DNA: TGTGCCAGAAGCTTATGGACTAGCGGACAGTACGAGCAGTACTTC; D gene: TRBD2; J gene: TRBJ2-7; V gene: TRBV5-3; clone size: -
CDR3 protein: CASSFATGTTGAYEQYF; CDR3 DNA: TGTGCCAGCAGCTTCGCCACCGGGACCACGGGAGCCTACGAGCAGTACTTC; D gene: -; J gene: TRBJ2-7; V gene: TRBV11-2; clone size: -
CDR3 protein: CASSVVISGDTQYF; CDR3 DNA: TGTGCCAGCAGCGTGGTCATTAGTGGAGATACGCAGTATTTT; D gene: -; J gene: TRBJ2-3; V gene: TRBV7-2; clone size: -
CDR3 protein: CATSTSGGINEQYF; CDR3 DNA: TGTGCCACCAGCACCTCAGGGGGTATCAACGAGCAGTACTTC; D gene: TRBD1; J gene: TRBJ2-7; V gene: TRBV15; clone size: once
CDR3 protein: CASTPTGQGEGYTF; CDR3 DNA: TGTGCCAGTACCCCGACAGGACAGGGAGAGGGCTACACCTTC; D gene: TRBD1; J gene: TRBJ1-2; V gene: TRBV19; clone size: -
CDR3 protein: CASSPLSGSGRGETQYF; CDR3 DNA: TGTGCCAGCAGTCCCCTTTCTGGTAGCGGGAGGGGGGAGACCCAGTACTTC; D gene: TRBD2; J gene: TRBJ2-5; V gene: TRBV6-6; clone size: -
CDR3 protein: CASSPNGAGVQETQYF; CDR3 DNA: TGTGCCAGCAGTCCTAATGGGGCGGGAGTCCAAGAGACCCAGTACTTC; D gene: TRBD2; J gene: TRBJ2-5; V gene: TRBV7-2; clone size: -